One and the same sample provided the 21 T cell receptor beta chains below, sequenced in a study of OX40 agonist ivuxolimab in advanced cancers. Method: immunoSEQ multiplex PCR; TCRdb's copy keeps in-frame clones and lacks some. The table has some 58,000 clones, around 86% seen once; the top ten hold about an eighth. The sequences come from CD4+ or CD8+ T cells sorted from blood, collected in a trial of the OX40 agonist ivuxolimab. The receptor set was obtained from an adult with an advanced solid tumor such as melanoma, head and neck, liver or kidney cancer.

This rearrangement joins TRBV5-1 to TRBJ2-2, with D tentatively TRBD1 (6 bases). CDR3 length equals 16 residues. V shed 0 bases and J shed 5 bases, with 14 bases lying between them. The V gene's germline CDR1 is SGHRS and CDR2 YFSETQ. The CDR3 nucleotides read TGCGCCAGCAGCTTGGTTTCAGGGGTTGAGACCGGGGAGCTGTTTTTT. Translated, it gives CASSLVSGVETGELFF.

This chain links TRBV5-4 with TRBJ2-5; TRBD2 agrees at 11 bases. The end of the DNA aligns better with TRBJ2-7, so the J call may be wrong. Germline V CDR1 and CDR2: SGHNT, YYREEE (reference sequence). The CDR3 sequence is 15 residues long. CDR3: CASSSLAGGNYEQYF. CDR3 bases: TGTGCCAGCAGCTCGCTAGCGGGAGGTAACTACGAGCAGTACTTC.

A single count supports this clone. The chain recombines TRBV7-9 with TRBJ2-1; D unclear. The length of the CDR3 is 12 residues. V was trimmed by 4 bases and J by 7 bases, leaving 8 bases between them. Germline V gene data show CDR1 as SEHNR and CDR2 as FQNEAQ (reference sequence). CDR3 nucleotides: TGTGCCAGCAGCTCCCCGGGTAATGAGCAGTTCTTC. This encodes CASSSPGNEQFF.

The chain combines TRBV29-1 with TRBJ2-5, with D tentatively TRBD2 (5 bases). The DNA end favors TRBJ2-7, so the J call may be wrong. The CDR3 sequence is 11 residues long. Germline V gives CDR1 SQVTM, CDR2 ANQGSEA. Here the CDR3 DNA reads TGCAGCGGAGGACTGCTTTACGAGCAGTACTTC. It codes for CSGGLLYEQYF.

Note on this clone: The same CDR3 arises from other DNA sequences in this sample as well. The CDR3 loop reads CSASRTDTQYF. DNA for the CDR3: TGCAGTGCTAGTCGGACAGATACGCAGTATTTT. V gene TRBV20-1 combines with J gene TRBJ2-3; D remains unclear. CDR1 and CDR2 (germline): DFQATT, SNEGSKA (reference sequence). V lost 3 bases and J lost 3, with 4 bases in between. This CDR3 is 11 amino acids long.

This clone was found a few times. The chain employs TRBV28 and TRBJ1-2; D not certain. Germline V gives CDR1 MDHEN, CDR2 SYDVKM. The CDR3 length is 10 residues. Trimming took off 6 bases at V and 4 bases at J, with 3 bases between the two ends. In DNA, the CDR3 is TGTGCCAGCAGCCGCTATGGCTACACCTTC. This gives the protein CASSRYGYTF.

This sequence joins TRBV7-2 and TRBJ2-7; a weak D match, TRBD1 (5 bases). The V gene lost 5 bases and the J gene lost 3 bases, with 11 bases spanning the gap. The V gene's germline CDR1 is SGHTA and CDR2 FQGNSA. The CDR3 extends over 13 amino acids. CDR3 region: CASSLGQVYEQYF. The DNA for the CDR3 is TGTGCCAGCAGCCTAGGACAAGTCTACGAGCAGTACTTC.

The rearrangement links TRBV4-1 to TRBJ2-2, with 8 bases identical to TRBD2. This CDR3 has 17 residues. With 2 bases clipped from V and 4 bases from J, the junction kept 9 bases outside the gene matches. The germline gives CDR1 MGHRA, CDR2 YSYEKL. CDR3 sequence: CASSQTSGGGGTGELFF. DNA of the CDR3: TGCGCCAGCAGCCAAACTAGCGGAGGTGGGGGCACCGGGGAGCTGTTTTTT.

This chain links TRBV2 with TRBJ1-2; 8 nucleotides align to TRBD1. V was clipped by 1 base and J by 2 bases; unmatched bases: 3. Germline values: CDR1 SNHLY, CDR2 FYNNEI. CDR3 length: 15 residues. The CDR3 loop reads CASSEGWTGNYGYTF. The CDR3 DNA sequence: TGTGCCAGCAGTGAAGGGTGGACAGGGAACTATGGCTACACCTTC. The full variable domain, its missing parts supplied by reference TRBV2 and TRBJ1-2, is EPEVTQTPSHQVTQMGQEVILRCVPISNHLYFYWYRQILGQKVEFLVSFYNNEISEKSEIFDDQFSVERPDGSNFTLKIRSTKLEDSAMYFCASSEGWTGNYGYTFGSGTRLTVV.

This rearrangement joins TRBV27 to TRBJ2-7; TRBD2 aligns across 7 bases. V lost 6 bases and J lost 4; bases outside the gene matches: 12. The CDR3 runs to 15 residues. Germline V CDR1 and CDR2: MNHEY, SMNVEV (reference sequence). CDR3 bases: TGTGCCAGCAGCCGTGGGCGGGAGTCGAGGTACGAGCAGTACTTC. The encoded protein is CASSRGRESRYEQYF.

This clone was seen a handful of times. The chain recombines TRBV6-5 with TRBJ1-2; TRBD1 is a possible D gene (5 bases). CDR1 is MNHEY and CDR2 is SVGAGI in the germline V gene. Trimming took 7 bases from V and 5 from J, leaving 14 bases between them. This CDR3 has 13 residues. The CDR3 DNA reads TGTGCCAGCAAGACAGAGCGGGAGTATGGCTACACCTTC. Translated: CASKTEREYGYTF.

The rearrangement joins TRBV4-1 to TRBJ2-2; 8 bases fit TRBD1. The germline gives CDR1 MGHRA, CDR2 YSYEKL. V gave up 5 bases and J gave up 6 bases; unmatched junction bases: 8. CDR3 length: 15 residues. The CDR3 here is CASSSRQGAAGELFF. The CDR3 bases are TGCGCCAGCAGCTCTCGTCAGGGGGCCGCCGGGGAGCTGTTTTTT.

The chain is built from TRBV19 and TRBJ2-1; 11 nucleotides align to TRBD1. The V segment lost 4 bases and the J segment 5 bases; nucleotides outside the gene matches: 4. Per the germline V gene, CDR1 is LNHDA and CDR2 is SQIVND (reference sequence). The CDR3 spans 15 residues. As DNA, the CDR3 is TGTGCCAGTAGTACCCGGGACAGGGGGAACAATGAGCAGTTCTTC. Translated: CASSTRDRGNNEQFF.

V gene TRBV19 combines with J gene TRBJ1-5, with a tentative D call TRBD1 (5 bases). V lost 5 bases and J lost 6, with 14 bases in between. Per the germline V gene, CDR1 is LNHDA and CDR2 is SQIVND (reference sequence). The CDR3 totals 14 residues. CDR3 nucleotide sequence: TGTGCCAGTAGTCTGGCAGGGATAGGTCAGCCCCAGCATTTT. Its translation: CASSLAGIGQPQHF.

The chain is built from TRBV5-1 and TRBJ2-1; 7 positions agree with TRBD1. V was pared by 6 bases and J by 7 bases, with 10 bases of the junction left unmatched. The CDR3 totals 14 residues. The germline CDR1 and CDR2 sequences are SGHRS and YFSETQ. CDR3 DNA: TGCGCCAGCACCCACGGGACAGTGGGTAATGAGCAGTTCTTC. This codes for CASTHGTVGNEQFF. Based on the CDR3 plus reference TRBV5-1 and TRBJ2-1, the full variable domain is KAGVTQTPRYLIKTRGQQVTLSCSPISGHRSVSWYQQTPGQGLQFLFEYFSETQRNKGNFPGRFSGRQFSNSRSEMNVSTLELGDSALYLCASTHGTVGNEQFFGPGTRLTVL.

The J gene is TRBJ2-1, the V gene TRBV27, with D perhaps TRBD2 (7 bases). Germline V gene lookup returns CDR1 MNHEY and CDR2 SMNVEV (reference sequence). The CDR3 runs to 15 residues. V gave up 5 bases and J gave up 4 bases, with 15 bases separating them. This chain's CDR3 is CASSIPGGGYNEQFF. CDR3 DNA: TGTGCCAGCAGTATCCCGGGGGGCGGATACAATGAGCAGTTCTTC.

This clone was seen only once. The chain uses TRBV27 and TRBJ2-5, with D possibly matching TRBD1 (5 bases). The V and J ends lost 6 bases and 4 bases respectively, with 15 bases between them. Germline lookup yields CDR1 MNHEY and CDR2 SMNVEV (reference sequence). CDR3 length equals 14 residues. CDR3 sequence reads: CASRSQGAGETQYF. Written as DNA, the CDR3 is TGTGCCAGCAGATCCCAGGGCGCCGGAGAGACCCAGTACTTC.

This chain uses TRBV30 with TRBJ1-2; D not certain. The CDR3 spans 14 residues. CDR1 is GTSNPN and CDR2 is SVGIG in the germline V gene (reference sequence). With 3 bases removed from V and 4 bases from J, the gap between germline ends came to 15 bases. CDR3 nucleotides: TGTGCCTGGAGGAATGTGGTCGCATCCTATGGCTACACCTTC. It yields the protein CAWRNVVASYGYTF.

V is TRBV6-1 and J is TRBJ2-7; the match to TRBD1 covers 7 bases. Trimming took 5 bases from V and 7 from J; bases not matched to a gene: 8. There are 13 residues in the CDR3. From germline, CDR1 is MNHNS and CDR2 SASEGT. The CDR3 nucleotides read TGTGCCAGCAGTTTCTACAGGGGTGGTGAGCAGTACTTC. It specifies CASSFYRGGEQYF.

The chain couples TRBV7-2 to TRBJ2-1; TRBD1 agrees at 7 bases. After removal of 1 base from V and 10 bases from J, the junction contained 7 bases not matched to a gene. Germline CDR1 SGHTA, CDR2 FQGNSA. CDR3 length equals 14 residues. The CDR3 loop reads CASSLGDSRREQFF. CDR3 DNA sequence: TGTGCCAGCAGCTTAGGGGACAGTAGAAGGGAGCAGTTCTTC.

The V and J genes are TRBV27 and TRBJ2-2, with TRBD2 identical over 9 bases. V shed 8 bases and J 7 bases; nucleotides not matched to a gene: 11. CDR1 is MNHEY, CDR2 SMNVEV, per germline (reference sequence). The length of the CDR3 is 15 residues. CDR3 residues: CASHTGTSTIGELFF. The CDR3 bases are TGTGCCAGCCACACCGGGACTAGCACGATCGGGGAGCTGTTTTTT.